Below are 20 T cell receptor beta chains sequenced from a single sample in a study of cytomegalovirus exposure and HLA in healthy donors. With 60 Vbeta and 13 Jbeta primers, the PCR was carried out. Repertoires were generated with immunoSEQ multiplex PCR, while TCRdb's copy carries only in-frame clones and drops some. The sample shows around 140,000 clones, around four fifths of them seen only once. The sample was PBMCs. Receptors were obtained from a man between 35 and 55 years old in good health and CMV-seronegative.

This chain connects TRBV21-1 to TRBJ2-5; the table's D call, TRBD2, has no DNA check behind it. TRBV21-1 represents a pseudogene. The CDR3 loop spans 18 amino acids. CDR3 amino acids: CASSKSGGGSGSGETQYF. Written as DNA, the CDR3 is TGTGCCAGCAGCAAATCTGGGGGTGGCAGCGGGAGTGGAGAGACCCAGTACTTC.

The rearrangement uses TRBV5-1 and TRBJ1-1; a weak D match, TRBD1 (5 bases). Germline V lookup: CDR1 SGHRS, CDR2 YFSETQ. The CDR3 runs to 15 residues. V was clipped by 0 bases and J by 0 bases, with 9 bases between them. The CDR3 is CASSLVPGMNTEAFF. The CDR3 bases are TGCGCCAGCAGCTTGGTTCCAGGGATGAACACTGAAGCTTTCTTT.

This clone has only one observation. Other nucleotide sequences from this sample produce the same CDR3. The CDR3 region has the DNA TGTGCCAGCAGTGAATTTGGGACAGGGATTTCCTATAATTCACCCCTCCACTTT. Its protein is CASSEFGTGISYNSPLHF. The rearrangement uses TRBV6-1 and TRBJ1-6; 9 bases fit TRBD1. After removal of 2 bases from V and 1 base from J, the junction contained 6 bases not matched to a gene. In germline, CDR1 is MNHNS, CDR2 SASEGT. The length of the CDR3 is 18 residues.

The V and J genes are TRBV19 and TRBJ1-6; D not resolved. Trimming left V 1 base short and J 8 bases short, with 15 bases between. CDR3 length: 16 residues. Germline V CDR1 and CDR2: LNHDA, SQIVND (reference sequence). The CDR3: CASSIVLSRTDSPLHF. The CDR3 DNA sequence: TGTGCCAGTAGTATAGTCCTCTCGCGTACGGATTCACCCCTCCACTTT.

The CDR3 bases are TGTGCCAGCAGCTTAGCTAGCGGGGATAATGAGCAGTTCTTC. The encoded protein is CASSLASGDNEQFF. This sequence joins TRBV7-2 and TRBJ2-1, with 8 bases aligning to TRBD2. The CDR3 sequence is 14 residues long. CDR1 is SGHTA, CDR2 FQGNSA, per germline. Trimming cost V 0 bases and J 7 bases; bases outside gene matches: 2.

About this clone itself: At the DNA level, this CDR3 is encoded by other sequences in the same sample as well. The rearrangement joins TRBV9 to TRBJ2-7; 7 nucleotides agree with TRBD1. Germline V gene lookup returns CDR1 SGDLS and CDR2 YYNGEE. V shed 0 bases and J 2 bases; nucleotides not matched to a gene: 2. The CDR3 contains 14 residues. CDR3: CASSVGQGTYEQYF. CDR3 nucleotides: TGTGCCAGCAGCGTAGGACAGGGCACCTACGAGCAGTACTTC.

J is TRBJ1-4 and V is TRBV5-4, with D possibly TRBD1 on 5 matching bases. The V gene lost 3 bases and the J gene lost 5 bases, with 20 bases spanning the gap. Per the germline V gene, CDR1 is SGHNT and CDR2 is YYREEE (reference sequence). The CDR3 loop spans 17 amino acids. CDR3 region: CASSSFSGGSPNEKLFF. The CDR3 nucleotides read TGTGCCAGCAGCTCCTTTTCGGGGGGTAGCCCAAATGAAAAACTGTTTTTT.

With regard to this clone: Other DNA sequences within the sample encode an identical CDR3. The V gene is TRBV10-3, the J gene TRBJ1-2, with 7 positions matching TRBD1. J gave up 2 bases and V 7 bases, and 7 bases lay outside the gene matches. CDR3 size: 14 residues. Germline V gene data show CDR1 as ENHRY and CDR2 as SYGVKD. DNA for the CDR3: TGTGCCATCACCCCGACAGGGACCAACTATGGCTACACCTTC. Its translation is CAITPTGTNYGYTF.

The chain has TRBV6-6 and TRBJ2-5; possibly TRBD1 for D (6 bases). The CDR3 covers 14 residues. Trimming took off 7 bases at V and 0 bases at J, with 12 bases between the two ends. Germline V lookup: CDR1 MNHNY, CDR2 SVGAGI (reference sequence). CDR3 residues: CASNPDRYQETQYF. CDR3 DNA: TGTGCCAGCAACCCAGACAGGTACCAAGAGACCCAGTACTTC.

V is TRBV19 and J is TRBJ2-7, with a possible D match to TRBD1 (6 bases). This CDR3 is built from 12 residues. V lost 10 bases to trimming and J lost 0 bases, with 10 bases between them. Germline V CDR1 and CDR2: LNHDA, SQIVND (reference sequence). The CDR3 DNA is TGTGCCACCCTGGACAGCTCCTACGAGCAGTACTTC. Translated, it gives CATLDSSYEQYF.

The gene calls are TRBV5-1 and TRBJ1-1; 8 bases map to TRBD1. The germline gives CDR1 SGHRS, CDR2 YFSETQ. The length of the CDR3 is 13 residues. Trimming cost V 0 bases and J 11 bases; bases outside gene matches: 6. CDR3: CASSLGDRGRAFF. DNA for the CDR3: TGCGCCAGCAGCTTGGGCGACAGGGGACGGGCTTTCTTT.

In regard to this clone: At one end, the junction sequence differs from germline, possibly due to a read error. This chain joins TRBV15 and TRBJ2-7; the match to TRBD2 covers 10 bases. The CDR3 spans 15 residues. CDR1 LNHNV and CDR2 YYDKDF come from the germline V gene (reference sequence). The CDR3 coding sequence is TGTGCCATCAGCAGAGGAGCGGGAGGGCCCTACGAGCAGTACTTC. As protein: CAISRGAGGPYEQYF.

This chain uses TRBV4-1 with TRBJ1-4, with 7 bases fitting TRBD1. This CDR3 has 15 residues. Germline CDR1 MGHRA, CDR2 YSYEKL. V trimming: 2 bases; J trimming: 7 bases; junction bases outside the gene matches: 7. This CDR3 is CASSQRQGPFEKLFF. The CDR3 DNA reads TGCGCCAGCAGCCAACGACAGGGACCCTTTGAAAAACTGTTTTTT.

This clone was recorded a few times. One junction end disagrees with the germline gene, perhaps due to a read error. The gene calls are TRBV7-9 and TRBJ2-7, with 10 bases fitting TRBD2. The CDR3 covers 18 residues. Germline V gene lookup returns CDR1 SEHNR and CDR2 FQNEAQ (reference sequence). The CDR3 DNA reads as TGTTCCAGCAGCTGGAGGGAGGGGATTCTAGCGGGAGCATCCGAGCAGTACTTC. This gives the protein CSSSWREGILAGASEQYF.

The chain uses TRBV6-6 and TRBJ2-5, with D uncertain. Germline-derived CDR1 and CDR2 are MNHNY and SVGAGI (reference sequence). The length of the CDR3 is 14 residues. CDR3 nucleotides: TGTGTTACGTCCTCCTCCGGGTCCGTAGAGACCCAGTACTTC. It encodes CVTSSSGSVETQYF.

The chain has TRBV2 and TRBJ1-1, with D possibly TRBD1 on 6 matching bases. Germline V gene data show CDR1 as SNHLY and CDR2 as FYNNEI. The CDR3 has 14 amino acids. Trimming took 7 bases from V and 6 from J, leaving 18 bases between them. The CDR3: CASTTGTNNPEAFF. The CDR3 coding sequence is TGTGCCAGCACCACCGGGACAAATAATCCTGAAGCTTTCTTT.

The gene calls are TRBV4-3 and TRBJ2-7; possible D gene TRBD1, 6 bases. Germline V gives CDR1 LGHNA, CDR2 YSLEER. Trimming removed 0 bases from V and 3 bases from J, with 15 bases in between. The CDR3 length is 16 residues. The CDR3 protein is CASSQDRAGAYYEQYF. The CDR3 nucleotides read TGCGCCAGCAGCCAAGATAGGGCAGGGGCATACTACGAGCAGTACTTC.

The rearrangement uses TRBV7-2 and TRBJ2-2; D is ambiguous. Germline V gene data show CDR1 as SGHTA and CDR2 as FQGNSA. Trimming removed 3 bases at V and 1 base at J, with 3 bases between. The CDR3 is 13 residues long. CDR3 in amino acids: CASSFKNTGELFF. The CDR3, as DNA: TGTGCCAGCAGCTTCAAGAACACCGGGGAGCTGTTTTTT.

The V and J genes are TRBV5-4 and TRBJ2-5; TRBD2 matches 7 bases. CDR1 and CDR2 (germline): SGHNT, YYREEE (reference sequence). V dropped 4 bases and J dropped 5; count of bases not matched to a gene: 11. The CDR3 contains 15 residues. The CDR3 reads CASSLLTGGGETQYF. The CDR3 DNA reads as TGTGCCAGCAGCCTGCTAACTGGGGGAGGGGAGACCCAGTACTTC.

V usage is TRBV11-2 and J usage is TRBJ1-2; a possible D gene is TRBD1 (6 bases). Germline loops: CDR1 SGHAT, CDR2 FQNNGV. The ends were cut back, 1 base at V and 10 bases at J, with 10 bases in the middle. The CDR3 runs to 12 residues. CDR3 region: CASSLGTEDYTF. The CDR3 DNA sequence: TGTGCCAGCAGCTTAGGGACAGAAGACTACACCTTC.